This T cell receptor beta chain was captured in a study of cytomegalovirus exposure and HLA in healthy donors. This clone has just a few counts. No antigen is known for it. Study-level points and caveats: Among the most significant clusters, several appeared linked to common viral pathogens in a later analysis.

PCR employed 60 Vbeta and 13 Jbeta primers. Using immunoSEQ multiplex PCR, the repertoire was profiled, and TCRdb retains in-frame clones only, with some absent. The sample lists roughly 120,000 clones, 15% seen once, with 1.9% in the top ten. Whereas donors were nominally healthy upon sampling, unrecorded immune exposures were probable. This CDR3 spans 15 amino acids. The germline CDR1 and CDR2 sequences are SGDLS and YYNGEE. Trimming took 4 bases from V and 4 from J; bases not matched to a gene: 10. The clonotype originates from a woman under 30 in good health and CMV-seronegative. The V and J genes are TRBV9 and TRBJ1-2, with 7 positions matching TRBD1. Sequencing was performed on PBMCs. The CDR3 nucleotides read TGTGCCAGCAGCATCCGGGACAGACTTGGCTATGGCTACACCTTC. This codes for CASSIRDRLGYGYTF.